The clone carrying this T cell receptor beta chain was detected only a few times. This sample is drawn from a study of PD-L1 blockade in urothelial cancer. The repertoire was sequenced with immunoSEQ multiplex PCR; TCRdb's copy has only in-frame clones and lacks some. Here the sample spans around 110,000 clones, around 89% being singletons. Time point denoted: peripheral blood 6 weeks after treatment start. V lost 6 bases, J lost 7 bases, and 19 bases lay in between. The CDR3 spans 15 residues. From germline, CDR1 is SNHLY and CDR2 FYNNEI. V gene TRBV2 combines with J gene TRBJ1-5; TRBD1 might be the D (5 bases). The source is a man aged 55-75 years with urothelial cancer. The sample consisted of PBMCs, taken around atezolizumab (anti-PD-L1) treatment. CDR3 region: CASRKGPRGGQPQHF. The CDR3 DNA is TGTGCCAGCAGGAAGGGACCCCGGGGAGGCCAGCCCCAGCATTTT.